A single sample is the source of the 29 T cell receptor beta chains below, sequenced in a study of technical replicates of blood from a few donors. Generated by immunoSEQ multiplex PCR, the TCRdb table keeps only in-frame clones and is missing some. This sample has more than 65,000 clones; about 91% occur once, and the top ten carry around 0.37%. The sample comprised T cells isolated from PBMCs. The receptors were sampled from a human donor in good health.

The genes are TRBV9 and TRBJ2-5; the D gene is possibly TRBD2 (7 bases). CDR3 length equals 18 residues. Germline CDR1 is SGDLS and CDR2 is YYNGEE. Deletions cut 0 bases from V and 2 bases from J, with 20 bases between. The CDR3 sequence: CASSVGGRGGLLQETQYF. The CDR3 DNA follows: TGTGCCAGCAGCGTAGGCGGCAGGGGAGGGCTATTACAAGAGACCCAGTACTTC.

CDR3 in amino acids: CASSDPRLTDTQYF. Written as DNA, the CDR3 is TGTGCCAGCAGTGACCCTAGACTAACAGATACGCAGTATTTT. The rearrangement links TRBV25-1 to TRBJ2-3; perhaps TRBD2 as D (5 bases). The CDR3 loop spans 14 amino acids. V dropped 3 bases and J dropped 3 bases, with 10 bases sitting between them. Germline CDR1 MGHDK, CDR2 SYGVNS.

The chain joins TRBV19 to TRBJ1-1; D uncertain. V was shortened by 3 bases and J by 6 bases, with 20 bases between the two germline ends. The CDR3 consists of 16 residues. Per germline, CDR1 LNHDA and CDR2 SQIVND (reference sequence). Here the CDR3 DNA reads TGTGCCAGTAGTATCGTGGCTGAAACATGGTTATCTGAAGCTTTCTTT. It encodes CASSIVAETWLSEAFF.

This clone was counted between two and nine times. This chain connects TRBV28 to TRBJ1-1, with a possible D match to TRBD1 (6 bases). This CDR3 region has 14 residues. CDR1 and CDR2 (germline): MDHEN, SYDVKM. V gave up 6 bases and J gave up 0 bases, with 11 bases separating them. The chain's CDR3 is CASSFGTLNTEAFF. In DNA form, the CDR3 reads TGTGCCAGCAGCTTCGGGACACTGAACACTGAAGCTTTCTTT.

The V call is TRBV27, the J call TRBJ1-1; a weak D match, TRBD1 (5 bases). CDR3 size: 14 residues. Per germline, CDR1 MNHEY and CDR2 SMNVEV (reference sequence). V lost 3 bases to trimming and J lost 6 bases, with 14 bases between them. CDR3 protein: CASSFSYNRPEAFF. Written as DNA, the CDR3 is TGTGCCAGCAGTTTCAGTTATAACAGGCCTGAAGCTTTCTTT.

The CDR3 DNA sequence: TGTGCCAGTAGTAAGACTAGCATCTCCTACAATGAGCAGTTCTTC. Translated: CASSKTSISYNEQFF. The rearrangement links TRBV19 to TRBJ2-1; 7 bases align to TRBD2. V was pared by 4 bases and J by 0 bases, with 3 bases of the junction left unmatched. The CDR3 runs 15 residues. The germline CDR1 and CDR2 sequences are LNHDA and SQIVND (reference sequence).

The J gene is TRBJ2-5, the V gene TRBV6-1; D might be TRBD2 (5 bases). The CDR3 totals 13 residues. Trimming removed 6 bases at V and 2 bases at J, with 10 bases between. From germline, CDR1 is MNHNS and CDR2 SASEGT. The CDR3 loop is CASRGVGQETQYF. The CDR3 DNA is TGTGCCAGCAGGGGAGTCGGGCAAGAGACCCAGTACTTC.

The chain uses TRBV19 and TRBJ2-1; TRBD2 matches at 7 bases. CDR1 is LNHDA and CDR2 is SQIVND in the germline V gene (reference sequence). Trimming took 6 bases from V and 4 from J; bases not matched to a gene: 6. This CDR3 comprises 14 residues. The DNA of the CDR3 is TGTGCCAGTAGGGGGGGACTATTGTACAATGAGCAGTTCTTC. Translation: CASRGGLLYNEQFF.

The genes are TRBV9 and TRBJ2-3; TRBD1 is a possible D gene (5 bases). Trimming removed 4 bases at V and 3 bases at J, with 15 bases between. The CDR3 totals 15 residues. Germline lookup yields CDR1 SGDLS and CDR2 YYNGEE. CDR3: CASSLRAHGTDTQYF. The CDR3 DNA reads TGTGCCAGCAGCCTCAGGGCACATGGAACAGATACGCAGTATTTT.

The CDR3 reads CASYGTTSYEQYF. The CDR3, as DNA: TGTGCCAGCTACGGGACTACCTCCTACGAGCAGTACTTC. V gene TRBV28 combines with J gene TRBJ2-7, with TRBD2 identical over 7 bases. The CDR3 has 13 amino acids. J lost 0 bases, V lost 8 bases, and 4 bases had no gene match. CDR1 and CDR2 (germline): MDHEN, SYDVKM.

The rearrangement links TRBV11-1 to TRBJ1-1; the D is unclear. CDR3 length equals 14 residues. V lost 1 base and J 6 bases, leaving 12 bases between the germline ends. Germline-derived CDR1 and CDR2 are SGHAT and FQDESV (reference sequence). The CDR3 DNA is TGTGCCAGCAGCTTAGGCTCCTATAACGCTGAAGCTTTCTTT. It specifies CASSLGSYNAEAFF.

The V gene is TRBV27, the J gene TRBJ2-7; 7 bases match TRBD1. V was pared by 2 bases and J by 5 bases, with 12 bases of the junction left unmatched. Germline V lookup: CDR1 MNHEY, CDR2 SMNVEV (reference sequence). The CDR3 is 16 residues long. CDR3 in amino acids: CASSLARKQGRDEQYF. The CDR3 bases are TGTGCCAGCAGTTTAGCCCGTAAACAGGGGCGGGACGAGCAGTACTTC.

This clone has more than one count but fewer than ten. The rearrangement joins TRBV10-3 to TRBJ2-5; TRBD2 aligns across 10 bases. J gave up 5 bases and V 6 bases, and 9 bases lay outside the gene matches. This CDR3 has 15 residues. Germline values: CDR1 ENHRY, CDR2 SYGVKD. CDR3 coding DNA: TGTGCCATCAGCCCACTCTCTAGCGGGAGTGAGACCCAGTACTTC. Its translation: CAISPLSSGSETQYF.

The chain employs TRBV4-1 and TRBJ2-7; 8 bases agree with TRBD2. There are 16 residues in the CDR3. Per germline, CDR1 MGHRA and CDR2 YSYEKL. V lost 0 bases to trimming and J lost 3 bases; unmatched junction nucleotides: 7. The CDR3 sequence is CASSQDRDSGVYEQYF. The CDR3 bases are TGCGCCAGCAGCCAAGATCGGGATAGCGGGGTCTACGAGCAGTACTTC.

This clone was seen a few times. This chain connects TRBV19 to TRBJ1-1, with D uncertain. The CDR3 contains 14 residues. Germline-derived CDR1 and CDR2 are LNHDA and SQIVND (reference sequence). Trimming took 7 bases from V and 1 from J, leaving 13 bases between them. CDR3 sequence (DNA): TGTGCCAGTAAGGTACCGGGGTGGAACACTGAAGCTTTCTTT. Translated, it gives CASKVPGWNTEAFF.

The V call is TRBV11-2, the J call TRBJ2-7; the D is unclear. CDR3 length equals 13 residues. Germline V gives CDR1 SGHAT, CDR2 FQNNGV. Trimming left V 1 base short and J 5 bases short, with 9 bases between. For the CDR3, the DNA is TGTGCCAGCAGCTTAGGTGGGCAGGACGAGCAGTACTTC. Protein: CASSLGGQDEQYF.

The CDR3 bases are TGCGCCAGCAGCCAAGATCGAGAGGTAGCTCAGTACTTC. This gives the protein CASSQDREVAQYF. The chain has TRBV4-1 and TRBJ2-7; D not certain. Germline V gene lookup returns CDR1 MGHRA and CDR2 YSYEKL. V lost 0 bases, J lost 10 bases, and 13 bases lay in between. This CDR3 region has 13 residues.

V usage is TRBV7-3 and J usage is TRBJ2-1; 12 bases line up with TRBD2. Germline values: CDR1 SGHTA, CDR2 FQGTGA. CDR3 size: 14 residues. Germline trimming cut 8 bases from V and 5 bases from J; bases unmatched to any gene: 4. The CDR3 DNA reads as TGTGCCAGCGGGACTAGCGGGTCCAACAATGAGCAGTTCTTC. It specifies CASGTSGSNNEQFF.

This sequence joins TRBV28 and TRBJ2-3; D is unresolved. Germline V gene sequence: CDR1 MDHEN, CDR2 SYDVKM. V lost 4 bases to trimming and J lost 1 base, with 3 bases between them. The CDR3 is 12 amino acids. The CDR3 region is CASSSGTDTQYF. CDR3 DNA: TGTGCCAGCAGTTCTGGCACAGATACGCAGTATTTT.

V gene TRBV19 combines with J gene TRBJ2-1, with D possibly matching TRBD2 (5 bases). Trimming left V 1 base short and J 0 bases short, with 7 bases between. Germline V gene data show CDR1 as LNHDA and CDR2 as SQIVND (reference sequence). This CDR3 comprises 15 residues. CDR3 amino acids: CASSIGTASYNEQFF. CDR3 nucleotide sequence: TGTGCCAGTAGTATAGGGACTGCCTCCTACAATGAGCAGTTCTTC.

The CDR3 DNA reads as TGCGCCAGCAGCCAGGGGGTTCCACTGAGAGCGGGAGGGATCTTCTACGAGCAGTACTTC. Amino acids: CASSQGVPLRAGGIFYEQYF. The chain recombines TRBV4-1 with TRBJ2-7; TRBD2 matches at 10 bases. The CDR3 loop spans 20 amino acids. V lost 3 bases to trimming and J lost 3 bases; unmatched junction nucleotides: 20. Looked up from germline, CDR1 is MGHRA and CDR2 is YSYEKL.

The gene calls are TRBV19 and TRBJ2-7; D is undetermined. CDR1 and CDR2 from the germline V gene are LNHDA and SQIVND (reference sequence). The germline V and J ends were trimmed by 3 bases and 6 bases, with 3 bases remaining between them. The CDR3 is 10 amino acids. The CDR3 DNA sequence: TGTGCCAGTAGTATCCTCGAGCAGTACTTC. Amino acids: CASSILEQYF.

V gene TRBV5-1 combines with J gene TRBJ2-1, with D tentatively TRBD2 (6 bases). Deletions cut 5 bases from V and 0 bases from J, with 18 bases between. The CDR3 spans 17 residues. Germline values: CDR1 SGHRS, CDR2 YFSETQ. CDR3 nucleotides: TGCGCCAGCAGTCTAAGGCCGGGAGATCCCTCCTACAATGAGCAGTTCTTC. Translating gives CASSLRPGDPSYNEQFF.

V usage is TRBV5-6 and J usage is TRBJ1-5, with 9 positions matching TRBD1. The V segment lost 1 base and the J segment 6 bases; nucleotides outside the gene matches: 14. Looked up from germline, CDR1 is SGHDT and CDR2 is YYEEEE. The CDR3 consists of 18 residues. CDR3 sequence: CASSLSVGQGFNSQPQHF. The CDR3 DNA is TGTGCCAGCAGCTTGTCTGTGGGACAGGGTTTTAATAGTCAGCCCCAGCATTTT.

The CDR3 coding sequence is TGTGCCAGCAGCCCAGGGACAGAGGCAGTCTACGAGCAGTACTTC. It encodes CASSPGTEAVYEQYF. The rearrangement joins TRBV11-2 to TRBJ2-7; 7 bases line up with TRBD1. Germline loops: CDR1 SGHAT, CDR2 FQNNGV. Germline trimming cut 5 bases from V and 3 bases from J; bases unmatched to any gene: 10. There are 15 residues in the CDR3.

The chain is built from TRBV28 and TRBJ1-4; maybe TRBD1 (6 bases). With 2 bases removed from V and 11 bases from J, the gap between germline ends came to 6 bases. CDR1 is MDHEN, CDR2 SYDVKM, per germline. This CDR3 spans 11 amino acids. The CDR3 loop reads CASSLRGKLFF. Written as DNA, the CDR3 is TGTGCCAGCAGTTTAAGGGGGAAACTGTTTTTT.

The chain joins TRBV18 to TRBJ1-1; TRBD1 agrees at 11 bases. The trim removed 3 bases at V and 4 bases at J, leaving 7 bases unmatched. Germline CDR1 reads KGHSH; CDR2 reads LQKENI. The CDR3 has 16 amino acids. CDR3 bases: TGTGCCAGCTCACCGCGGACAGGGGGCTCGGTCACTGAAGCTTTCTTT. It yields the protein CASSPRTGGSVTEAFF.

In nucleotides, the CDR3 is TGTGCCAGCAGCTTTATTCCGGGAGGGCCCTCTGGGGCCAACGTCCTGACTTTC. Amino acids: CASSFIPGGPSGANVLTF. The chain carries TRBV7-6 and TRBJ2-6; 8 nucleotides match TRBD2. Germline V gene lookup returns CDR1 SGHVS and CDR2 FNYEAQ. CDR3 length: 18 amino acids. Trimming removed 3 bases from V and 0 bases from J; junction bases left unmatched: 7.

The table lists this clone with a count of one. The chain carries TRBV5-1 and TRBJ1-2; D is perhaps TRBD1 (6 bases). V was pared by 2 bases and J by 4 bases, with 9 bases between. This CDR3 region has 13 residues. CDR1 is SGHRS, CDR2 YFSETQ, per germline. The CDR3 DNA is TGCGCCAGCAGCTTAACAGGGCTCTATGGCTACACCTTC. It yields the protein CASSLTGLYGYTF.